What follows are 9 T cell receptor beta chains derived from one specimen sequenced in a study of graft-versus-host responses after intestinal transplantation. Their antigen targets remain unknown. Profiling relied on immunoSEQ multiplex PCR, and the TCRdb table lists in-frame clones only, not all of them. The sample shows 85,000 to 90,000 clones, less than 90% of them seen only once. Sequenced here: unstimulated CD8+ T cells sorted from spleen or lymph node cells, sampled before intestinal transplant. These receptors originate from a human donor who received an intestinal transplant.

This sequence joins TRBV2 and TRBJ2-7; no firm D call. Trimming took off 2 bases at V and 2 bases at J, with 7 bases between the two ends. Per the germline V gene, CDR1 is SNHLY and CDR2 is FYNNEI. The CDR3 has 13 residues. CDR3 bases: TGTGCCAGCAGTGAATGGCCAGCCTACGAGCAGTACTTC. Its translation is CASSEWPAYEQYF.

This chain links TRBV4-2 with TRBJ2-5; D perhaps matches TRBD2 (5 bases). The V gene lost 0 bases and the J gene lost 6 bases, with 26 bases spanning the gap. The CDR3 contains 19 residues. Germline V gives CDR1 LGHNA, CDR2 YNFKEQ. In nucleotides, the CDR3 is TGTGCCAGCAGCCAAGATTGGTCGTCCCCGGACTCGCTCGCGAAGACCCAGTACTTC. This sequence encodes CASSQDWSSPDSLAKTQYF.

The chain recombines TRBV11-2 with TRBJ2-1; D not resolved. This CDR3 spans 13 amino acids. Trimming took 2 bases from V and 2 from J, leaving 4 bases between them. Germline values: CDR1 SGHAT, CDR2 FQNNGV. The CDR3 DNA follows: TGTGCCAGCAGCTTAATGACCTACAATGAGCAGTTCTTC. Translated, it gives CASSLMTYNEQFF.

The chain has TRBV19 and TRBJ1-5, with TRBD1 as a possible D gene (5 bases). CDR3 length equals 12 residues. Germline values: CDR1 LNHDA, CDR2 SQIVND (reference sequence). The V gene lost 7 bases and the J gene lost 6 bases, with 10 bases spanning the gap. The DNA of the CDR3 is TGTGCCAGTACCATCGGGGGTCAGCCCCAGCATTTT. Protein sequence: CASTIGGQPQHF.

This clone was detected once. The gene calls are TRBV27 and TRBJ2-7, with 10 bases fitting TRBD1. Losses at the gene ends were 5 bases for V and 4 bases for J; bases not matched to a gene: 14. This CDR3 region has 17 residues. The germline V gene encodes CDR1 MNHEY and CDR2 SMNVEV (reference sequence). CDR3 region: CASSRNPTGGLLYEQYF. The CDR3 coding sequence is TGTGCCAGCAGTCGCAACCCGACAGGGGGCCTTCTGTACGAGCAGTACTTC.

The chain is built from TRBV5-1 and TRBJ2-3; D not resolved. CDR3 length equals 12 residues. Per germline, CDR1 SGHRS and CDR2 YFSETQ. V was trimmed by 0 bases and J by 2 bases, leaving 1 base between them. This CDR3 is CASSLDTDTQYF. CDR3 DNA: TGCGCCAGCAGCTTGGACACAGATACGCAGTATTTT.

This chain joins TRBV4-1 and TRBJ2-2; D might be TRBD2 (5 bases). V lost 3 bases and J lost 5, with 16 bases in between. CDR1 and CDR2 from the germline V gene are MGHRA and YSYEKL. The CDR3 consists of 16 residues. CDR3 sequence reads: CASSQVDGMVTGELFF. CDR3 DNA sequence: TGCGCCAGCAGCCAGGTTGACGGGATGGTAACCGGGGAGCTGTTTTTT.

The chain has TRBV2 and TRBJ2-5; D is possibly TRBD1 (5 bases). The V end was cut by 7 bases, the J end by 4 bases, with 22 bases between. Per the germline V gene, CDR1 is SNHLY and CDR2 is FYNNEI. This CDR3 contains 16 residues. The CDR3: CASNEVLGVVRETQYF. The CDR3 DNA is TGTGCCAGCAACGAAGTATTAGGGGTTGTCAGAGAGACCCAGTACTTC.

This sequence joins TRBV5-3 and TRBJ1-6, with D tentatively TRBD1 (6 bases). Being an ORF, TRBV5-3 has a function that is uncertain. V was pared by 4 bases and J by 0 bases, with 17 bases between. CDR3 length equals 18 residues. CDR3 loop: CARSLPKTGSSYNSPLHF. CDR3 nucleotides: TGTGCCAGAAGCCTTCCTAAGACAGGCAGCTCCTATAATTCACCCCTCCACTTT.